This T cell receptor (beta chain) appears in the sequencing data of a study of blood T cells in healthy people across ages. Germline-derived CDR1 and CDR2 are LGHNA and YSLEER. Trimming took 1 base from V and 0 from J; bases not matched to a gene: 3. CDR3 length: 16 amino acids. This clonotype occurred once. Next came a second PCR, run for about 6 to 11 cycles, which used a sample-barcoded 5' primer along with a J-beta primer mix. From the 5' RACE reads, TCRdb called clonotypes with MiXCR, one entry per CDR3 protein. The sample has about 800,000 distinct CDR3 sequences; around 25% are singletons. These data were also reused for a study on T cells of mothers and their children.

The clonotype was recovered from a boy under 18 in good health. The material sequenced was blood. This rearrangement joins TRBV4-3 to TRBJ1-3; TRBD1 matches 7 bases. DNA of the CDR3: TGCGCCAGCAGCCAAGGGGACAGATTCTCTGGAAACACCATATATTTT. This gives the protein CASSQGDRFSGNTIYF.